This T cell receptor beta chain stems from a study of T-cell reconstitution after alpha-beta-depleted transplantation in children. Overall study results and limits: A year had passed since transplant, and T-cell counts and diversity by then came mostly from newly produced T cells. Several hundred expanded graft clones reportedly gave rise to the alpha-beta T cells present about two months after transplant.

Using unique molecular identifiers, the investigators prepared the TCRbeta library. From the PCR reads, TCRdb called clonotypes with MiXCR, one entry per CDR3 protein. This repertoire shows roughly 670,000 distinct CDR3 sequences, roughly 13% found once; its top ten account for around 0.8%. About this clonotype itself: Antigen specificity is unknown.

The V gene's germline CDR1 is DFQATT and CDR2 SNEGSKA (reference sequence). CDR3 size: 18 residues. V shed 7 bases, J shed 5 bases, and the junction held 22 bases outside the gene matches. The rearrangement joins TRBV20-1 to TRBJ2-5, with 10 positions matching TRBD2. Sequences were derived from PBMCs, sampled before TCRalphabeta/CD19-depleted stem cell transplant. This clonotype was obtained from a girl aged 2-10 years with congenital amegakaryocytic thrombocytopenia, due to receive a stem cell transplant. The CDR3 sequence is CSGASSGSLFDRLETQYF. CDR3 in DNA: TGCAGTGGGGCTTCTAGCGGGAGTTTATTTGATAGGTTGGAGACCCAGTACTTC.